The 27 T cell receptor beta chains presented below share a single source sample, sequenced in a study of metastatic and nonmetastatic thyroid tumors. Thyroid surgery took place with no prior treatment in any patient. TCRdb re-called clones from the PCR reads using MiXCR. The sample gives 15,000 to 20,000 clones, less than 25% of which show up once; 20% to 25% is in the top ten. Sequencing was done on a sample of adjacent normal tissue. These receptors were obtained from a female donor with papillary thyroid cancer or a benign thyroid nodule (not recorded which). Some clones in this sample may be carry-over from other donors' samples.

The chain is built from TRBV18 and TRBJ1-2; D might be TRBD1 (5 bases). Germline V gene sequence: CDR1 KGHSH, CDR2 LQKENI. The V end was cut by 1 base, the J end by 8 bases, with 17 bases between. The CDR3 length is 15 residues. The CDR3 sequence is CASSPRGTEEIGYTF. CDR3 DNA: TGTGCCAGCTCACCACGCGGGACGGAGGAAATAGGCTACACCTTC.

This clone was seen repeatedly, ten times or more. The identical CDR3 is also encoded by other nucleotide sequences in the sample. The chain joins TRBV12-3 or TRBV12-4 to TRBJ2-7, with D unresolved. CDR3 length equals 15 residues. Trimming took 0 bases from V and 1 from J, leaving 10 bases between them. In DNA, the CDR3 is TGTGCCAGCAGTTTAGCCGGACGGGTGTCCTACGAGCAGTACTTC. Translated, it gives CASSLAGRVSYEQYF.

This CDR3 is CASSSWAGQARTEAFF. The CDR3 DNA is TGTGCCAGCAGTTCATGGGCCGGACAGGCGCGGACTGAAGCTTTCTTT. The chain employs TRBV28 and TRBJ1-1, with 7 bases identical to TRBD1. There are 16 residues in the CDR3. CDR1 is MDHEN, CDR2 SYDVKM, per germline. V was pared by 4 bases and J by 5 bases, with 13 bases of the junction left unmatched.

The gene calls are TRBV27 and TRBJ2-2; TRBD1 agrees at 8 bases. Germline V CDR1 and CDR2: MNHEY, SMNVEV (reference sequence). CDR3 length: 17 amino acids. J was trimmed by 4 bases and V by 6 bases; bases with no gene match: 13. The CDR3 region has the DNA TGTGCCAGCAGCTGGGGTTTGGACAGGGTATTCACCGGGGAGCTGTTTTTT. The encoded protein is CASSWGLDRVFTGELFF.

This clone turned up a few times. The rearrangement uses TRBV30 and TRBJ1-1; no reliable D call. CDR1 is GTSNPN, CDR2 SVGIG, per germline (reference sequence). This CDR3 is built from 13 residues. V gave up 3 bases and J gave up 5 bases, with 13 bases separating them. As DNA, the CDR3 is TGTGCCTGGAGGGAGAAGGGTCGGACTGAAGCTTTCTTT. This codes for CAWREKGRTEAFF.

The CDR3 DNA is TGTGCCAGCAGTCCTAGACAGATTCTCAATCAGCCCCAGCATTTT. Encoded protein: CASSPRQILNQPQHF. This chain joins TRBV27 and TRBJ1-5, with a tentative D call TRBD1 (5 bases). Germline loops: CDR1 MNHEY, CDR2 SMNVEV (reference sequence). The CDR3 totals 15 residues. V was clipped by 5 bases and J by 3 bases, with 14 bases between them.

This clone occurred a few times. J is TRBJ2-2 and V is TRBV11-1; possibly TRBD1 for D (6 bases). V was clipped by 6 bases and J by 5 bases, with 19 bases between them. The CDR3 consists of 16 residues. Germline CDR1 SGHAT, CDR2 FQDESV (reference sequence). CDR3 nucleotide sequence: TGTGCCAGCAGTAGAATCGGAAAGGGGGTAACCGGGGAGCTGTTTTTT. The encoded protein is CASSRIGKGVTGELFF.

This clone is termed medium-sized. The chain combines TRBV7-9 with TRBJ2-1, with a possible D match to TRBD2 (6 bases). The CDR3 has 15 amino acids. The germline V gene encodes CDR1 SEHNR and CDR2 FQNEAQ (reference sequence). V dropped 5 bases and J dropped 0 bases, with 11 bases sitting between them. The CDR3 protein is CASSPRRASYNEQFF. Here the CDR3 DNA reads TGTGCCAGCAGCCCCCGGAGGGCCTCCTACAATGAGCAGTTCTTC. Full variable domain (rest looked up from reference TRBV7-9 and TRBJ2-1): DTGVSQNPRHKITKRGQNVTFRCDPISEHNRLYWYRQTLGQGPEFLTYFQNEAQLEKSRLLSDRFSAERPKGSFSTLEIQRTEQGDSAMYLCASSPRRASYNEQFFGPGTRLTVL.

The CDR3 sequence: CSARPGTSGGDYEQYF. The CDR3 DNA reads TGCAGTGCTAGGCCAGGGACTAGCGGGGGGGACTACGAGCAGTACTTC. The V call is TRBV20-1, the J call TRBJ2-7, with 16 bases identical to TRBD2. The CDR3 extends over 16 amino acids. Germline V gene sequence: CDR1 DFQATT, CDR2 SNEGSKA (reference sequence). Trimming removed 3 bases from V and 3 bases from J; junction bases left unmatched: 5.

This clone was observed at least ten times. The chain carries TRBV6-2 or TRBV6-3 and TRBJ2-7, with TRBD1 identical over 8 bases. V lost 5 bases, J lost 7 bases, and 10 bases stayed unmatched. This CDR3 region has 14 residues. The germline V gene encodes CDR1 MNHEY and CDR2 SVGEGT. The CDR3 is CASSLQGGLGEQYF. As DNA, the CDR3 is TGTGCCAGCAGTCTACAGGGGGGATTGGGGGAGCAGTACTTC.

This clone showed up just a few times. This chain links TRBV7-9 with TRBJ2-3; D is undetermined. There are 12 residues in the CDR3. Trimming removed 2 bases at V and 4 bases at J, with 4 bases between. In germline, CDR1 is SEHNR, CDR2 FQNEAQ (reference sequence). The CDR3 DNA reads as TGTGCCAGCAGCTTACTTCCAGATACGCAGTATTTT. This encodes CASSLLPDTQYF.

This clone was counted between two and nine times. The chain has TRBV5-1 and TRBJ1-1; the D gene is possibly TRBD1 (5 bases). Germline loops: CDR1 SGHRS, CDR2 YFSETQ. Trimming removed 3 bases from V and 0 bases from J, with 6 bases in between. The CDR3 has 13 residues. CDR3 amino acids: CASSSQVNTEAFF. Here the CDR3 DNA reads TGCGCCAGCAGCTCACAGGTGAACACTGAAGCTTTCTTT.

The table lists this clone with a few counts. CDR3 in DNA: TGTGCCAGCAGCCTATGGGACATGGTGGATTCACCCCTCCACTTT. It specifies CASSLWDMVDSPLHF. The chain employs TRBV5-6 and TRBJ1-6; D is possibly TRBD1 (6 bases). The CDR3 runs to 15 residues. Germline V lookup: CDR1 SGHDT, CDR2 YYEEEE. The germline V and J ends were trimmed by 4 bases and 8 bases, with 16 bases remaining between them.

The chain combines TRBV5-1 with TRBJ2-1; D uncertain. The V gene's germline CDR1 is SGHRS and CDR2 YFSETQ. The length of the CDR3 is 13 residues. The germline V and J ends were trimmed by 4 bases and 3 bases, with 8 bases remaining between them. Here the CDR3 DNA reads TGCGCCAGCAGCCAGCGCGACTACAATGAGCAGTTCTTC. This codes for CASSQRDYNEQFF.

This clone was recorded a few times. This sequence joins TRBV12-5 and TRBJ2-5; TRBD1 matches 7 bases. This CDR3 has 13 residues. V lost 6 bases to trimming and J lost 5 bases; unmatched junction nucleotides: 6. Germline V gene lookup returns CDR1 LGHNT and CDR2 FRNRAP. The CDR3 sequence: CASGSTGLETQYF. In nucleotides, the CDR3 is TGTGCTAGTGGCTCGACAGGGTTGGAGACCCAGTACTTC.

The gene calls are TRBV20-1 and TRBJ2-5, with D possibly matching TRBD2 (6 bases). V was cut by 1 base and J by 12 bases, with 27 bases left in between. The CDR3 has 16 amino acids. CDR1 and CDR2 from the germline V gene are DFQATT and SNEGSKA (reference sequence). The CDR3 protein is CSARGAREEGLAVEYF. The CDR3 bases are TGCAGTGCTAGAGGGGCCCGCGAGGAGGGCTTAGCGGTGGAGTACTTC.

This clone appeared once. The V call is TRBV18, the J call TRBJ2-1; 16 nucleotides agree with TRBD2. After removal of 0 bases from V and 8 bases from J, the junction contained 1 base not matched to a gene. The CDR3 has 16 amino acids. CDR1 and CDR2 from the germline V gene are KGHSH and LQKENI. The DNA of the CDR3 is TGTGCCAGCTCACCACCGGGACTAGCGGGGGGGCATGAGCAGTTCTTC. Residues: CASSPPGLAGGHEQFF.

This clone was seen more than once but under ten times. The chain carries TRBV12-3 or TRBV12-4 and TRBJ2-5; no firm D call. The germline V and J ends were trimmed by 3 bases and 2 bases, with 7 bases remaining between them. The CDR3 has 13 residues. CDR3 sequence: CASSFKGQETQYF. The CDR3 region has the DNA TGTGCCAGCAGTTTTAAGGGACAAGAGACCCAGTACTTC.

This chain joins TRBV6-1 and TRBJ2-5, with 9 bases aligning to TRBD2. J gave up 1 base and V 11 bases, and 11 bases lay outside the gene matches. The CDR3 consists of 15 residues. The germline V gene has CDR1 MNHNS and CDR2 SASEGT. Here the CDR3 DNA reads TGTGCCTCTGAGTTGACTAGCGGACCCCAAGAGACCCAGTACTTC. It encodes CASELTSGPQETQYF.

This clone has more than one count but fewer than ten. The gene calls are TRBV20-1 and TRBJ1-6; D gene unclear. V was pared by 0 bases and J by 7 bases, with 13 bases between. The germline V gene encodes CDR1 DFQATT and CDR2 SNEGSKA (reference sequence). The CDR3 is made up of 15 amino acids. CDR3 protein: CSARDPRQENSPLHF. The CDR3 nucleotides are TGCAGTGCTAGAGATCCGCGGCAGGAGAATTCACCCCTCCACTTT.

The count of this clone is one. This chain links TRBV5-1 with TRBJ1-2, with 8 bases matching TRBD1. V dropped 4 bases and J dropped 4; count of bases not matched to a gene: 9. The CDR3 has 15 residues. Germline CDR1 is SGHRS and CDR2 is YFSETQ. This CDR3 reads CASSPSTGESYGYTF. The DNA of the CDR3 is TGCGCCAGCAGCCCTTCGACAGGGGAGAGCTATGGCTACACCTTC. Full variable domain (missing parts from reference TRBV5-1 and TRBJ1-2): KAGVTQTPRYLIKTRGQQVTLSCSPISGHRSVSWYQQTPGQGLQFLFEYFSETQRNKGNFPGRFSGRQFSNSRSEMNVSTLELGDSALYLCASSPSTGESYGYTFGSGTRLTVV.

As for this clone: A much larger clonotype is one base distant, so this may be a read error. The identical CDR3 is also encoded by other nucleotide sequences in the sample. The chain uses TRBV20-1 and TRBJ2-7, with TRBD2 matching 8 bases. The CDR3 sequence is 14 residues long. From germline, CDR1 is DFQATT and CDR2 SNEGSKA (reference sequence). The CDR3 region is CSARDPGLGYEQYF. The CDR3, as DNA: TGCAGCGCTAGAGATCCGGGACTAGGGTACGAGCAGTACTTC.

This clone appeared a few times. The V call is TRBV2, the J call TRBJ1-2, with 7 bases identical to TRBD1. V lost 3 bases, J lost 7 bases, and 5 bases stayed unmatched. The CDR3 loop spans 13 amino acids. Germline values: CDR1 SNHLY, CDR2 FYNNEI. CDR3 DNA: TGTGCCAGCAGTGAGGCCCAGGGGGGTGGCTACACCTTC. It codes for CASSEAQGGGYTF.

This clone was counted many times. The rearrangement uses TRBV12-3 or TRBV12-4 and TRBJ2-2; D unresolved. The CDR3 extends over 12 amino acids. Deletions cut 4 bases from V and 5 bases from J, with 5 bases between. The CDR3 sequence is CASSYRTGELFF. The CDR3 nucleotides read TGTGCCAGCAGTTATAGGACCGGGGAGCTGTTTTTT.

The CDR3 sequence: CASSWTSGGRNEQYF. The CDR3 bases are TGTGCCAGCAGCTGGACTAGCGGGGGGCGGAACGAGCAGTACTTC. The chain recombines TRBV5-6 with TRBJ2-7; TRBD2 aligns across 14 bases. The CDR3 totals 15 residues. With V trimmed by 3 bases and J by 5 bases, 4 bases remained unmatched. From germline, CDR1 is SGHDT and CDR2 YYEEEE.

In the case of this clone: This may arise from a read error, as a much more abundant clone is one base away. Other DNA sequences of this sample code for an identical CDR3. The V and J genes are TRBV6-5 and TRBJ1-2; 7 positions match TRBD1. Germline CDR1 and CDR2: MNHEY and SVGAGI. The CDR3 consists of 15 residues. Trimming cost V 2 bases and J 5 bases; bases outside gene matches: 8. CDR3 residues: CASSYGGTDLYGYTF. The CDR3 DNA follows: TGTGCCAGCAGTTACGGGGGGACAGACCTATATGGCTACACCTTC.

In this sample, this clone turned up many times. The J gene is TRBJ1-1, the V gene TRBV6-2 or TRBV6-3, with unresolved D. Trimming cost V 8 bases and J 0 bases, with 10 bases left between them. The length of the CDR3 is 13 residues. Germline V gene data show CDR1 as MNHEY and CDR2 as SVGEGT. The CDR3 reads CASQDGLNTEAFF. The CDR3 nucleotides are TGTGCCAGCCAGGACGGACTGAACACTGAAGCTTTCTTT.